The 9 T cell receptor beta chains presented below share a single source sample, sequenced in a study of early stage breast cancer tumors. TCRdb's copy holds only in-frame clones and misses some; the assay was immunoSEQ multiplex PCR. The top ten clones hold around a third of a sample with tens of thousands of clones, roughly two thirds of them seen once. The sample comprised blood. The receptors were sampled from a person aged 50 to 59 with breast cancer.

This clone has only a few counts. The rearrangement uses TRBV5-4 and TRBJ2-5; 10 positions match TRBD1. Germline V lookup: CDR1 SGHNT, CDR2 YYREEE (reference sequence). The CDR3 is made up of 15 amino acids. The V gene end was trimmed by 4 bases and the J gene end by 5 bases; junction bases not matched to a gene: 8. CDR3: CASSDWDRGGETQYF. As DNA, the CDR3 is TGTGCCAGCAGCGACTGGGACAGGGGAGGGGAGACCCAGTACTTC.

The chain has TRBV18 and TRBJ2-7; 9 bases match TRBD2. V dropped 3 bases and J dropped 5; count of bases not matched to a gene: 5. Germline CDR1 KGHSH, CDR2 LQKENI. This CDR3 is 14 amino acids long. The chain's CDR3 is CASSPRREGNEQYF. DNA of the CDR3: TGTGCCAGCTCACCGAGGCGGGAGGGGAACGAGCAGTACTTC.

This clone occurred a few times. The rearrangement uses TRBV7-3 and TRBJ2-2; 10 positions agree with TRBD2. CDR3 length equals 15 residues. Germline V gene sequence: CDR1 SGHTA, CDR2 FQGTGA. J gave up 0 bases and V 7 bases, and 2 bases lay outside the gene matches. The DNA of the CDR3 is TGTGCCAGCACCCTAGCGGGAGCGAACACCGGGGAGCTGTTTTTT. It codes for CASTLAGANTGELFF.

The genes are TRBV10-3 and TRBJ2-2; TRBD1 agrees at 11 bases. The CDR3 loop spans 17 amino acids. Germline loops: CDR1 ENHRY, CDR2 SYGVKD. The ends lost 7 bases at V and 0 bases at J; junction bases unmatched: 7. The chain's CDR3 is CAITHGQGAPNTGELFF. For the CDR3, the DNA is TGTGCCATCACCCATGGACAGGGGGCTCCGAACACCGGGGAGCTGTTTTTT.

The CDR3 bases are TGTGCCAGCTCATCTTGGACTAGCGCTTCCTACGAGCAGTACTTC. Translating it yields CASSSWTSASYEQYF. The chain combines TRBV18 with TRBJ2-7; 9 bases are a match to TRBD2. V lost 5 bases to trimming and J lost 1 base; unmatched junction nucleotides: 6. CDR3 length: 15 residues. CDR1 KGHSH and CDR2 LQKENI come from the germline V gene.

This chain connects TRBV18 to TRBJ2-5; perhaps TRBD1 as D (6 bases). CDR3 length: 15 amino acids. Germline CDR1 and CDR2: KGHSH and LQKENI. V was trimmed by 1 base and J by 1 base, leaving 10 bases between them. The CDR3 region is CASSPRQGFQETQYF. CDR3 sequence (DNA): TGTGCCAGCTCACCACGGCAGGGGTTCCAAGAGACCCAGTACTTC.

Judged by abundance, this clone is medium-sized (0.01 to 0.1%). The CDR3 loop is CASGGRPVGAFF. As DNA, the CDR3 is TGTGCCAGCGGAGGGAGGCCTGTGGGGGCTTTCTTT. The chain carries TRBV2 and TRBJ1-1; D gene unclear. V was pared by 8 bases and J by 11 bases, with 18 bases between. CDR1 SNHLY and CDR2 FYNNEI come from the germline V gene. The CDR3 consists of 12 residues. Full variable domain (rest looked up from reference TRBV2 and TRBJ1-1): EPEVTQTPSHQVTQMGQEVILRCVPISNHLYFYWYRQILGQKVEFLVSFYNNEISEKSEIFDDQFSVERPDGSNFTLKIRSTKLEDSAMYFCASGGRPVGAFFGQGTRLTVV.

The chain combines TRBV20-1 with TRBJ2-2, with D unresolved. Germline CDR1 is DFQATT and CDR2 is SNEGSKA (reference sequence). The length of the CDR3 is 11 residues. The V and J ends lost 5 bases and 7 bases respectively, with 8 bases between them. CDR3 coding DNA: TGCAGTGCTCAAAGCATCGGGGAGCTGTTTTTT. Protein sequence: CSAQSIGELFF.

The chain uses TRBV7-6 and TRBJ2-2, with 7 bases aligning to TRBD2. Germline assignment: CDR1 SGHVS and CDR2 FNYEAQ. The CDR3 spans 13 residues. V was pared by 4 bases and J by 5 bases, with 1 base of the junction left unmatched. CDR3 bases: TGTGCCAGCAGCTCTAGCGGTACCGGGGAGCTGTTTTTT. Protein sequence: CASSSSGTGELFF.